This record looks at one TCR beta chain sequence and its context. The sample is drawn from a study of control samples from healthy donors and cancer patients. Assay used: immunoSEQ multiplex PCR; TCRdb lists only in-frame clones, some missing. The sample comprises approximately 100,000 clones, about 89% of which are singletons, and 15% to 20% rests with the top ten. The source of this sequence is a man between 60 and 70 years old with lung cancer. Specimen: PBMCs.

In DNA form, the CDR3 reads TGTGCCAGCAGCCAGCGGTCCCAAGAGACCCAGTACTTC. Translated: CASSQRSQETQYF. The chain joins TRBV27 to TRBJ2-5, with a weak D call TRBD2 (5 bases). CDR1 is MNHEY, CDR2 SMNVEV, per germline (reference sequence). V was cut by 6 bases and J by 1 base, with 9 bases left in between. The CDR3 is 13 amino acids.